A selection of T cell receptor beta chains follows, all from one sample in a study of radiotherapy plus CTLA-4 blockade in lung cancer. Profiled with immunoSEQ multiplex PCR; TCRdb holds only in-frame clones, not every one. The profile shows 110,000 or so clones, 78% of them singletons. The sequencing used peripheral blood, collected from a patient treated with radiotherapy plus ipilimumab. Source of these receptors: a human donor with non-small cell lung cancer who had a partial response to radiotherapy plus ipilimumab. Both conserved end residues are part of each CDR3. The order of the fields is clone size, V gene, J gene, D gene, CDR3 protein, CDR3 DNA. D genes are given only for firm matches. Rows give clone size only sometimes, using once, few, many, or a class for an expanded clone.

once,TRBV30,TRBJ2-5,TRBD2,CAWIPMMTSGQETQYF,TGTGCCTGGATTCCAATGATGACTAGCGGGCAAGAGACCCAGTACTTC
-,TRBV12-5,TRBJ2-1,TRBD2,CASGLFSGSSYNEQFF,TGTGCTAGTGGTTTATTTAGCGGGAGCTCCTACAATGAGCAGTTCTTC
-,TRBV5-1,TRBJ1-1,TRBD1,CASSPGQGTEAFF,TGCGCCAGCAGCCCCGGACAGGGCACTGAAGCTTTCTTT
-,TRBV6-1,TRBJ2-7,TRBD1,CASSLRGPYEQYF,TGTGCCAGCAGTCTCAGGGGGCCCTACGAGCAGTACTTC
-,TRBV7-8,TRBJ2-7,TRBD1,CASSTQYDRGSGEQYF,TGTGCCAGCAGCACCCAATATGACAGGGGAAGCGGCGAGCAGTACTTC
few,TRBV19,TRBJ1-1,TRBD1,CASKGSAGQGWARTEAFF,TGTGCCAGTAAGGGTTCTGCGGGACAGGGGTGGGCGAGGACTGAAGCTTTCTTT
-,TRBV30,TRBJ1-4,TRBD1,CAWSEDRGEKLFF,TGTGCCTGGAGTGAGGACAGGGGCGAAAAACTGTTTTTT
-,TRBV2,TRBJ2-7,-,CASSKRGSYEQYF,TGTGCCAGCAGTAAACGGGGTTCCTACGAGCAGTACTTC
once,TRBV7-2,TRBJ2-5,TRBD2,CASSSDSGTTQYF,TGTGCCAGCAGCTCAGATAGCGGGACAACCCAGTACTTC
-,TRBV19,TRBJ2-7,-,CASSIGLGGRERSEQYF,TGTGCCAGTAGTATAGGTCTCGGGGGACGAGAGAGGAGCGAGCAGTACTTC
-,TRBV5-1,TRBJ1-1,TRBD1,CASSLGRWGRDRVIGTEAFF,TGCGCCAGCAGCCTTGGCCGATGGGGAAGGGACAGGGTCATTGGAACTGAAGCTTTCTTT
-,TRBV5-4,TRBJ1-3,TRBD1,CASSSGDRHSGNTIYF,TGTGCCAGCAGCTCCGGGGACAGACACTCTGGAAACACCATATATTTT
-,TRBV30,TRBJ1-5,TRBD1,CAWAGQGNQPQHF,TGTGCCTGGGCTGGACAGGGAAATCAGCCCCAGCATTTT
-,TRBV4-2,TRBJ2-1,TRBD2,CASSGRAGDLNEQFF,TGTGCCAGCAGCGGACGAGCGGGGGACCTCAATGAGCAGTTCTTC
-,TRBV7-9,TRBJ2-7,TRBD2,CASSGLAEPYEQYF,TGTGCCAGCAGCGGACTAGCGGAACCTTACGAGCAGTACTTC
-,TRBV7-2,TRBJ1-1,-,CASSLQGSTEAFF,TGTGCCAGCAGCCTACAGGGATCCACTGAAGCTTTCTTT
-,TRBV10-3,TRBJ1-2,TRBD1,CAISEGYRGGYTF,TGTGCCATCAGTGAGGGCTACAGGGGTGGCTACACCTTC
-,TRBV28,TRBJ2-2,TRBD2,CASSSGTSGSLATGELFF,TGTGCCAGCAGTTCCGGGACTAGCGGGAGCCTTGCCACCGGGGAGCTGTTTTTT
-,TRBV23-1,TRBJ2-1,TRBD2,CASPTSGSPYNEQFF,TGCGCCAGCCCCACTAGCGGGAGCCCCTACAATGAGCAGTTCTTC
-,TRBV10-3,TRBJ2-3,-,CAISESGLTDTQYF,TGTGCCATCAGTGAGTCGGGGCTCACAGATACGCAGTATTTT
-,TRBV19,TRBJ2-1,TRBD2,CASSNGRIAGYNEQFF,TGTGCCAGTAGCAATGGTAGGATAGCGGGCTACAATGAGCAGTTCTTC
-,TRBV18,TRBJ2-5,-,CASSPRPGDMETQYF,TGTGCCAGCTCACCCCGTCCGGGGGATATGGAGACCCAGTACTTC
-,TRBV27,TRBJ2-7,-,CASSLYGLGDYEQYF,TGTGCCAGCAGTTTATACGGTCTAGGCGATTACGAGCAGTACTTC
-,TRBV11-2,TRBJ2-2,TRBD2,CASSESGSEWNLNTGELFF,TGTGCCAGCAGTGAGAGCGGGAGTGAGTGGAATCTAAACACCGGGGAGCTGTTTTTT